This T cell receptor (beta chain) came from a study of blood T cell repertoires in COVID-19. As for the study in general: Specimens from acute and convalescent COVID-19 originated in the United States, Italy and Spain.

The authors' processing: Amplifying reference gene primers gave estimates of nucleated cell counts. Some clones are missing from TCRdb's copy, which holds only in-frame ones; the method was immunoSEQ multiplex PCR. The DNA gave D and trimming, while V, J and clone size come from that table. The top ten hold 9.5% to 12% of the sample, which has around 300,000 clones, over 75% seen once. V dropped 5 bases and J dropped 2 bases, with 15 bases sitting between them. Germline V lookup: CDR1 SEHNR, CDR2 FQNEAQ (reference sequence). The CDR3 sequence is 15 residues long. Material: peripheral blood. The sequence derives from an older woman with acute or convalescent COVID-19. V and J are TRBV7-9 and TRBJ2-5, with a tentative D call TRBD1 (6 bases). CDR3 loop: CASSPFGQSQETQYF. The CDR3 bases are TGTGCCAGCAGCCCCTTCGGACAGTCGCAAGAGACCCAGTACTTC.